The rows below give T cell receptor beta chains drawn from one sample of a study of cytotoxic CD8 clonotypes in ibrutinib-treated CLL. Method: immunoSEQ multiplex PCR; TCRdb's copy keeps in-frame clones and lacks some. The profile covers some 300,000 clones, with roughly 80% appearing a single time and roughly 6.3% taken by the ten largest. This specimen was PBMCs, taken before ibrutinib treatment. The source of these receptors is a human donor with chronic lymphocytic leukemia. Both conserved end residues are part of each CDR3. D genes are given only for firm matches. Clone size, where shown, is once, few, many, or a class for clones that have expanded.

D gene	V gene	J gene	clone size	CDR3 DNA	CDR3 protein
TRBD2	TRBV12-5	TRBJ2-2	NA	TGTGCTAGTGCCAGGGAGCGCCTAGCGGGAGGGGAGTCCGGGGAGCTGTTTTTT	CASARERLAGGESGELFF
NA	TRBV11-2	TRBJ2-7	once	TGTGCCAGCAGCTTAGATTTTGAGACGGAGGACACTTCTTGGTACGAGCAGTACTTC	CASSLDFETEDTSWYEQYF
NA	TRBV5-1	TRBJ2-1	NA	TGCGCCAGCAGCTTGAACGGACGCTACAATGAGCAGTTCTTC	CASSLNGRYNEQFF
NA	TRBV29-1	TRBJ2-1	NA	TGCAGCGTTGGCGGGATTTCCTACAATGAGCAGTTCTTC	CSVGGISYNEQFF
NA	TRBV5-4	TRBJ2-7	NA	TGTGCCAGCAGCGAGAACTACGAGCAGTACTTC	CASSENYEQYF
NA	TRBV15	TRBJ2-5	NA	TGTGCCACCAGCAGGGGGCCCCCTCCGCAAGAGACCCAGTACTTC	CATSRGPPPQETQYF
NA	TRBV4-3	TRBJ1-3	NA	TGCGCCAGCAGCCTAACCCGCGGCTCTGGAAACACCATATATTTT	CASSLTRGSGNTIYF
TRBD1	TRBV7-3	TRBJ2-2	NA	TGTGCCAGCAGCTTGCAGGGGGTCACCGGGGAGCTGTTTTTT	CASSLQGVTGELFF
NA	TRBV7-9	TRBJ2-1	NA	TGTGCCAGCAGCCTTACCCCAATCAATGAGCAGTTCTTC	CASSLTPINEQFF
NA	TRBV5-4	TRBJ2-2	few	TGTGCCAGCAGCTTGGTCGGGGCTGGAGGGGAGCTGTTTTTT	CASSLVGAGGELFF
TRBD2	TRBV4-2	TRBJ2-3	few	TGTGCCAGCAGCCAACTAGGGACTAGCGGGATCACAGATACGCAGTATTTT	CASSQLGTSGITDTQYF
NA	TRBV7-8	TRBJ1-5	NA	TGTGCCAGCAGCTTAGTGGGAGGTGGTAATCAGCCCCAGCATTTT	CASSLVGGGNQPQHF
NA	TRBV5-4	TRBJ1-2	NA	TGTGCCAGCAGCTTCCCAGATGCTAACTATGGCTACACCTTC	CASSFPDANYGYTF
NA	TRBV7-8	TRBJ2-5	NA	TGTGCCAGCAGCTTTCGTCGCAGCCAAGAGACCCAGTACTTC	CASSFRRSQETQYF
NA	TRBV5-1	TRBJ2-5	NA	TGCGCCAGCAGCCAAGAGATCGAAGAGACCCAGTACTTC	CASSQEIEETQYF
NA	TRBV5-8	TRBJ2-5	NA	TGTGCCAGCAGCTTGTATGGGGAGACCCAGTACTTC	CASSLYGETQYF
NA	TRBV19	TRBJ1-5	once	TGTGCCAGTAGTATAGAGTGGGGGTTCCATCAGCCCCAGCATTTT	CASSIEWGFHQPQHF
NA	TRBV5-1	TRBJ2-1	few	TGCGCCAGCAGCTTGGCCAGACAGGGGAGGGATGAGCAGTTCTTC	CASSLARQGRDEQFF
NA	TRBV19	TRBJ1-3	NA	TGTGCCAGTACTTTTTATCTGGGCTCTGGAAACACCATATATTTT	CASTFYLGSGNTIYF
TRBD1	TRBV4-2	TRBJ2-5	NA	TGTGCCAGCAGCTTCGGGACAGGGGTGCAAGAGACCCAGTACTTC	CASSFGTGVQETQYF
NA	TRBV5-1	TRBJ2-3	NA	TGCGCCAGCAGCTTGGTAAGAGTGGGACTTAGCACAGATACGCAGTATTTT	CASSLVRVGLSTDTQYF
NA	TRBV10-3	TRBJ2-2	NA	TGTGCCATCATGAGGGGCTCCGGGGAGCTGTTTTTT	CAIMRGSGELFF
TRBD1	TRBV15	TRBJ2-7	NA	TGTGCCACCAGCAGGGGGACAGGAATGTACGAGCAGTACTTC	CATSRGTGMYEQYF
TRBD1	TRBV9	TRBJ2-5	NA	TGTGCCAGCAGCGGGACAGGCCGGGCGGAGACCCAGTACTTC	CASSGTGRAETQYF
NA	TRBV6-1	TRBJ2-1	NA	TGTGCCAGCAGTGAAAACTTTCGGCTTCGCAATGAGCAGTTCTTC	CASSENFRLRNEQFF
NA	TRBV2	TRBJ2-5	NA	TGTGCCAGCACGGTCGGGGGGACCCAGTACTTC	CASTVGGTQYF
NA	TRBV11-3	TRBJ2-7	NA	TGTGCCAGCAGCTTGGGGAGGAACTCCTACGAGCAGTACTTC	CASSLGRNSYEQYF
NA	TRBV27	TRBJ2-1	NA	TGTGCCAGCAGTTTGAGTCAATGGCTCTACAATGAGCAGTTCTTC	CASSLSQWLYNEQFF
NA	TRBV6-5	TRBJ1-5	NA	TGTGCCAGCAGTTACGCAGGGGATCAGCCCCAGCATTTT	CASSYAGDQPQHF
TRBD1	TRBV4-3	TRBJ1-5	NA	TGCGCCAGCAGCCAAGCCGCAGGGGGTGGCCAGCCCCAGCATTTT	CASSQAAGGGQPQHF
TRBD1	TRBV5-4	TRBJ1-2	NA	TGTGCCAGCAGCCACCCCGGACAGGGTCGGAATGGCTACACCTTC	CASSHPGQGRNGYTF
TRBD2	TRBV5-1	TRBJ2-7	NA	TGCGCCAGCAGCCTCGGACTAGCGGGGACCTACGAGCAGTACTTC	CASSLGLAGTYEQYF
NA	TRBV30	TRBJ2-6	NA	TGTGCCTGGAGTGTAGGTGGGGCCAACGTCCTGACTTTC	CAWSVGGANVLTF
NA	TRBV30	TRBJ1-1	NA	TGTGCCTGGAGCCTTAACAGGGACTCTGAAGCTTTCTTT	CAWSLNRDSEAFF
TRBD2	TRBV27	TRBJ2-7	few	TGTGCCAGCAGTACACCCGCGACTAGCGGGAGGAGAGAGCAGTACTTC	CASSTPATSGRREQYF
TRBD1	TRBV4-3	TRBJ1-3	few	TGCGCCAGCAGCCGGGGGACAGGAGTCGGAATATATTTT	CASSRGTGVGIYF